The clone carrying this T cell receptor beta chain was seen repeatedly, ten times or more. Its antigen is unidentified. Sorted inputs of about 20,000 to 1,000,000 cells, with 10%, 30% or 50% RNA, yielded naive CD8 libraries. Germline V CDR1 and CDR2: SEHNR, FQNEAQ (reference sequence). With 5 bases clipped from V and 4 bases from J, the junction kept 15 bases outside the gene matches. The CDR3 is 18 amino acids. TCRdb fed the PCR reads into MiXCR, producing one record per CDR3 protein. This repertoire shows 600,000 to 650,000 distinct CDR3 sequences, 15% to 20% found once; its top ten account for roughly 0.9%. The data originate from a study of molecular identifiers for immune sequencing clone quantification. Points from the study as a whole: Investigators reportedly could detect spiked Jurkat TCR RNA from one cell among approximately 1.1 million naive cells.

The gene calls are TRBV7-9 and TRBJ2-3; 10 positions agree with TRBD1. Input material: naive CD8+ T cells from blood, with Jurkat cell RNA spiked in. The subset is: FACS-sorted CD8+CD4-CCR7+CD45RA+ naive T cells. The receptor was isolated from a human donor in good health. Some libraries in this study had Jurkat cell RNA spiked in. CDR3 amino acids: CASSPVPGTGEGADTQYF. For the CDR3, the DNA is TGTGCCAGCAGCCCAGTCCCCGGGACAGGGGAAGGGGCAGATACGCAGTATTTT.